The 17 T cell receptor beta chains below were found in one sample sequenced in a study of blood T cell repertoires in COVID-19. Assay: immunoSEQ multiplex PCR; the TCRdb copy retains only in-frame clones and omits some. The table lists some 200,000 clones, 75% to 90% of them singletons. Sequences were obtained from PBMCs or T cells enriched from blood (not recorded which). The source of these receptors is a man in his forties who had recovered from COVID-19.

This clone was seen a single time. The genes are TRBV7-9 and TRBJ2-3; 11 bases are a match to TRBD2. CDR1 SEHNR and CDR2 FQNEAQ come from the germline V gene (reference sequence). The CDR3 extends over 17 amino acids. Trimming took 5 bases from V and 0 from J; bases not matched to a gene: 7. CDR3 region: CASSPGTSGTSTDTQYF. CDR3 nucleotide sequence: TGTGCCAGCAGCCCCGGGACTAGCGGAACTAGCACAGATACGCAGTATTTT. Full variable domain (rest looked up from reference TRBV7-9 and TRBJ2-3): DTGVSQNPRHKITKRGQNVTFRCDPISEHNRLYWYRQTLGQGPEFLTYFQNEAQLEKSRLLSDRFSAERPKGSFSTLEIQRTEQGDSAMYLCASSPGTSGTSTDTQYFGPGTRLTVL.

This clone was observed a single time. The chain uses TRBV12-3 or TRBV12-4 and TRBJ1-1; D is possibly TRBD1 (6 bases). Trimming removed 5 bases from V and 8 bases from J, with 15 bases in between. The CDR3 sequence is 13 residues long. Here the CDR3 reads CASSPLTGIEAFF. CDR3 nucleotide sequence: TGTGCCAGCAGTCCCCTGACAGGTATAGAAGCTTTCTTT.

This clone occurred a few times. V is TRBV5-1 and J is TRBJ2-3; a weak D match, TRBD2 (5 bases). The CDR3 covers 15 residues. Germline V CDR1 and CDR2: SGHRS, YFSETQ. The V and J ends lost 0 bases and 0 bases respectively, with 8 bases between them. CDR3 in amino acids: CASSLGELSTDTQYF. The CDR3 DNA reads as TGCGCCAGCAGCTTGGGGGAGTTAAGCACAGATACGCAGTATTTT.

The chain recombines TRBV5-1 with TRBJ2-3; D unclear. V dropped 3 bases and J dropped 6 bases, with 14 bases sitting between them. This CDR3 region has 14 residues. The V gene's germline CDR1 is SGHRS and CDR2 YFSETQ. This CDR3 is CASSSQTAADTQYF. CDR3 nucleotides: TGCGCCAGCAGCTCCCAGACGGCGGCTGATACGCAGTATTTT.

The rearrangement joins TRBV12-5 to TRBJ1-5, with a tentative D call TRBD1 (5 bases). The germline gives CDR1 LGHNT, CDR2 FRNRAP. The CDR3 sequence is 13 residues long. The CDR3 is CATSWGTHQPQHF. Written as DNA, the CDR3 is TGTGCCACCTCGTGGGGCACCCATCAGCCCCAGCATTTT. The entire variable domain, with the rest obtained from reference TRBV12-5 and TRBJ1-5, is as follows: DARVTQTPRHKVTEMGQEVTMRCQPILGHNTVFWYRQTMMQGLELLAYFRNRAPLDDSGMPKDRFSAEMPDATLATLKIQPSEPRDSAVYFCATSWGTHQPQHFGDGTRLSIL.

The chain uses TRBV5-1 and TRBJ1-2; 8 bases match TRBD1. The CDR3 totals 13 residues. Germline V lookup: CDR1 SGHRS, CDR2 YFSETQ. J was trimmed by 8 bases and V by 7 bases; bases with no gene match: 10. CDR3 sequence: CASHVPGGAGYTF. The CDR3 DNA follows: TGCGCCAGCCACGTACCAGGGGGCGCGGGCTACACCTTC.

This sequence joins TRBV13 and TRBJ2-7; 7 bases are a match to TRBD2. Per the germline V gene, CDR1 is PRHDT and CDR2 is FYEKMQ (reference sequence). CDR3 length: 15 amino acids. Trimming cost V 2 bases and J 5 bases; bases outside gene matches: 9. In nucleotides, the CDR3 is TGTGCCAGCAGCTTATGGAGGGAGGGGTTTAACGAGCAGTACTTC. Protein product: CASSLWREGFNEQYF.

The chain employs TRBV10-2 and TRBJ2-5; 11 bases are a match to TRBD2. The CDR3 runs to 18 residues. From germline, CDR1 is WSHSY and CDR2 SAAADI. V shed 5 bases, J shed 1 base, and the junction held 12 bases outside the gene matches. CDR3 DNA sequence: TGCGCCAGCAGTCTTAGGGCTACTAGCGGGGGACTCCAAGAGACCCAGTACTTC. Encoded protein: CASSLRATSGGLQETQYF.

This clone was observed a few times. The J gene is TRBJ2-1, the V gene TRBV12-5; a possible D gene is TRBD1 (5 bases). V dropped 6 bases and J dropped 9 bases, with 15 bases sitting between them. The CDR3 runs to 13 residues. The V gene's germline CDR1 is LGHNT and CDR2 FRNRAP. The CDR3, as DNA: TGTGCTAGTGGGGGGCCCAACGGCGGTGAGCAGTTCTTC. Protein: CASGGPNGGEQFF.

This sequence joins TRBV6-5 and TRBJ1-3; TRBD1 aligns across 8 bases. The V gene's germline CDR1 is MNHEY and CDR2 SVGAGI. With V trimmed by 6 bases and J by 3 bases, 7 bases remained unmatched. The CDR3 totals 15 residues. CDR3 sequence: CASRRDRSLGNTIYF. CDR3 sequence (DNA): TGTGCCAGCAGACGGGACAGGTCCCTTGGAAACACCATATATTTT.

This sequence joins TRBV6-4 and TRBJ2-1, with 12 bases lining up with TRBD2. V lost 8 bases and J lost 10; bases outside the gene matches: 6. The CDR3 runs to 13 residues. Germline CDR1 is MRHNA and CDR2 is SNTAGT. DNA for the CDR3: TGTGCCAGCGGACTAGCGGGGTCGGGGGAGCAGTTCTTC. As protein: CASGLAGSGEQFF.

The rearrangement joins TRBV18 to TRBJ2-7; TRBD1 agrees at 7 bases. Germline CDR1 is KGHSH and CDR2 is LQKENI. J was trimmed by 0 bases and V by 3 bases; bases with no gene match: 2. This CDR3 region has 14 residues. DNA for the CDR3: TGTGCCAGCTCACCGGGACAGAACTCCTACGAGCAGTACTTC. Translated, it gives CASSPGQNSYEQYF.

This clone was recorded only once. This rearrangement joins TRBV3-1 (or the pseudogene TRBV3-2) to TRBJ2-1, with D possibly TRBD1 on 7 matching bases. The V end was cut by 3 bases, the J end by 9 bases, with 12 bases between. This CDR3 region has 13 residues. Per the germline V gene, CDR1 is LGHDT and CDR2 is YNNKEL (reference sequence). The CDR3 region is CASSHQGGGEQFF. The CDR3 coding sequence is TGTGCCAGCAGCCATCAGGGGGGAGGTGAGCAGTTCTTC.

The J gene is TRBJ1-2, the V gene TRBV14; 8 bases are shared with TRBD1. CDR1 and CDR2 from the germline V gene are SGHDN and FVKESK. The CDR3 is made up of 14 amino acids. V lost 4 bases and J lost 4; bases outside the gene matches: 5. The CDR3 sequence: CASSLDRGVYGYTF. The CDR3 bases are TGTGCCAGCAGCCTTGACAGGGGTGTCTATGGCTACACCTTC.

The chain is built from TRBV5-1 and TRBJ1-6, with D possibly TRBD1 on 6 matching bases. The CDR3 consists of 13 residues. Looked up from germline, CDR1 is SGHRS and CDR2 is YFSETQ. V gave up 4 bases and J gave up 9 bases, with 11 bases separating them. Here the CDR3 reads CASSPGGASPLHF. The DNA for the CDR3 is TGCGCCAGCAGCCCGGGGGGGGCTTCACCCCTCCACTTT.

This chain links TRBV4-1 with TRBJ2-1, with a weak D call TRBD1 (5 bases). Deletions cut 3 bases from V and 5 bases from J, with 8 bases between. Per germline, CDR1 MGHRA and CDR2 YSYEKL. The CDR3 loop spans 13 amino acids. The CDR3 loop is CASSHLGDNEQFF. CDR3 DNA sequence: TGCGCCAGCAGCCACCTAGGGGACAATGAGCAGTTCTTC.

This chain joins TRBV24-1 and TRBJ2-3; D gene ambiguous. Germline loops: CDR1 KGHDR, CDR2 SFDVKD. V was trimmed by 5 bases and J by 0 bases, leaving 14 bases between them. This CDR3 has 16 amino acids. CDR3 loop: CATSAFRSSSTDTQYF. CDR3 DNA sequence: TGTGCCACCAGTGCCTTCAGGTCTTCTAGCACAGATACGCAGTATTTT.